These 14 T cell receptor beta chains were sequenced from one sample in a study of vaccination effects on CD4 cells after COVID-19. The repertoire was sequenced with immunoSEQ multiplex PCR; TCRdb's copy has only in-frame clones and lacks some. The data contain about 66,000 clones, approximately 79% of them singletons. These receptors lack a known antigen. Once cultured for roughly nine days, the cells underwent separation to obtain CD4+ T cells. The participants, recipients of two vaccine doses, got either BNT162b2 or mRNA-1273. The sequencing here drew on CD4+ T cells from PBMCs cultured without peptide, taken after COVID-19 vaccination. Source of these receptors: a human donor who received a COVID-19 vaccine.

This clone was observed a few times. At one boundary the junction diverges from the germline segment, which might be a read error. The chain employs TRBV11-2 and TRBJ2-1, with a weak D call TRBD2 (6 bases). Germline assignment: CDR1 SGHAT and CDR2 FQNNGV. The length of the CDR3 is 11 residues. This chain's CDR3 is CASSSRDGGLF. CDR3 coding DNA: TGTGCCAGCAGCTCCCGGGACGGGGGACTCTTC.

For the CDR3, the DNA is TGTGCCAGCGGCGGGACTAGCGGGGGGCCAGGGAACATTCAGTACTTC. This translates into CASGGTSGGPGNIQYF. The chain links TRBV11-2 to TRBJ2-4, with TRBD2 matching 15 bases. With 8 bases clipped from V and 7 bases from J, the junction kept 9 bases outside the gene matches. The germline V gene has CDR1 SGHAT and CDR2 FQNNGV. The CDR3 extends over 16 amino acids.

The chain joins TRBV6-6 to TRBJ2-7, with D tentatively TRBD1 (7 bases). Trimming stripped 2 bases from V and 3 bases from J, with 11 bases between. Germline lookup yields CDR1 MNHNY and CDR2 SVGAGI (reference sequence). CDR3 size: 14 residues. CDR3 loop: CASSYSQGGYEQYV. The DNA of the CDR3 is TGTGCCAGCAGTTACAGCCAGGGGGGCTACGAGCAGTACGTC.

This chain connects TRBV19 to TRBJ2-5, with D tentatively TRBD2 (7 bases). CDR3 size: 15 residues. Trimming took off 2 bases at V and 7 bases at J, with 17 bases between the two ends. In germline, CDR1 is LNHDA, CDR2 SQIVND (reference sequence). This CDR3 is CASSILAGASGTQYF. In nucleotides, the CDR3 is TGTGCCAGTAGTATACTGGCGGGGGCCAGTGGGACCCAGTACTTC.

This rearrangement joins TRBV7-3 to TRBJ1-2, with 7 bases aligning to TRBD1. Trimming at V came to 5 bases and at J to 2 bases, leaving 8 bases not matched to a gene. The germline gives CDR1 SGHTA, CDR2 FQGTGA. The CDR3 contains 15 residues. The CDR3 loop is CASSPSGGENYGYTF. CDR3 nucleotide sequence: TGTGCCAGCAGCCCGTCAGGGGGGGAGAACTATGGCTACACCTTC.

The rearrangement joins TRBV7-3 to TRBJ2-3; no clear D. Trimming took off 3 bases at V and 5 bases at J, with 6 bases between the two ends. Germline CDR1 SGHTA, CDR2 FQGTGA. The length of the CDR3 is 12 residues. Written as DNA, the CDR3 is TGTGCCAGCAGCTTTACTGGAGATACGCAGTATTTT. Residues: CASSFTGDTQYF.

In DNA, the CDR3 is TGTGCCAGCAACGGGCAGGGCGTCCATGGCTACACCTTC. It codes for CASNGQGVHGYTF. V gene TRBV11-2 combines with J gene TRBJ1-2; D may be TRBD1 (5 bases). CDR3 length equals 13 residues. Trimming stripped 7 bases from V and 6 bases from J, with 15 bases between. The germline CDR1 and CDR2 sequences are SGHAT and FQNNGV.

The V gene is TRBV28, the J gene TRBJ1-5; D is possibly TRBD1 (5 bases). This CDR3 is built from 13 residues. Germline lookup yields CDR1 MDHEN and CDR2 SYDVKM. V was clipped by 3 bases and J by 9 bases, with 12 bases between them. The DNA of the CDR3 is TGTGCCAGCAGTTTGGGGCGTTCTTGGCCCCAGCATTTT. It is translated as CASSLGRSWPQHF.

The V and J genes are TRBV3-1 (or the pseudogene TRBV3-2) and TRBJ2-7; 7 nucleotides match TRBD1. Germline CDR1 and CDR2: LGHDT and YNNKEL (reference sequence). Unmatched junction bases numbered 3, after V lost 4 bases and J lost 6 bases. This CDR3 spans 12 amino acids. The DNA of the CDR3 is TGTGCCAGCAGCCGAGCAGGGGGCGAGCAGTACGTC. Translating gives CASSRAGGEQYV.

The gene calls are TRBV6-5 and TRBJ1-2, with a tentative D call TRBD1 (5 bases). The CDR3 loop spans 14 amino acids. CDR1 is MNHEY and CDR2 is SVGAGI in the germline V gene. Trimming removed 6 bases from V and 3 bases from J, with 14 bases in between. This chain's CDR3 is CASRDTGGDYGYTF. CDR3 DNA sequence: TGTGCCAGCAGGGACACTGGGGGGGACTATGGCTACACCTTC.

The chain employs TRBV5-6 and TRBJ2-1; 12 bases fit TRBD1. There are 15 residues in the CDR3. J was trimmed by 8 bases and V by 0 bases; bases with no gene match: 3. Germline V gives CDR1 SGHDT, CDR2 YYEEEE. CDR3 sequence reads: CASSLGDRGRDEQFF. The CDR3 region has the DNA TGTGCCAGCAGCTTGGGGGACAGGGGGCGGGATGAGCAGTTCTTC.

This clone has only one observation. The V call is TRBV7-3, the J call TRBJ2-3; TRBD2 aligns across 11 bases. Germline-derived CDR1 and CDR2 are SGHTA and FQGTGA. The CDR3 sequence is 16 residues long. Unmatched junction bases numbered 5, after V lost 4 bases and J lost 2 bases. This chain's CDR3 is CASSSGGLAVTDTQYF. CDR3 nucleotides: TGTGCCAGCAGCTCTGGGGGACTAGCGGTCACAGATACGCAGTATTTT.

This rearrangement joins TRBV18 to TRBJ1-1, with D possibly TRBD1 on 5 matching bases. The CDR3 covers 16 residues. The V gene's germline CDR1 is KGHSH and CDR2 LQKENI. Between the trimmed V and J ends, which lost 1 base and 3 bases, there was a span of 15 bases. CDR3 region: CASSPLILGRDTEAFF. The CDR3 DNA follows: TGTGCCAGCTCACCACTTATTCTTGGCAGGGACACTGAAGCTTTCTTT.

The V call is TRBV7-2, the J call TRBJ1-5; D is unclear. The CDR3 has 13 amino acids. Germline V gene data show CDR1 as SGHTA and CDR2 as FQGNSA. With 5 bases removed from V and 11 bases from J, the gap between germline ends came to 16 bases. CDR3 bases: TGTGCCAGCAGCCCGCCTGGGGTCATGGCCCAGCATTTT. This gives the protein CASSPPGVMAQHF.